The 8 T cell receptor beta chains listed next were all sequenced from one sample in a study of blood T cell repertoires in COVID-19. The assay was immunoSEQ multiplex PCR, and TCRdb's table has in-frame clones only and misses some. Seen here are roughly 250,000 clones, approximately 84% observed once, and the top ten hold approximately 14%. Sequencing was performed on peripheral blood. The source of these receptors is an older person with COVID-19, enrolled during active disease.

The chain has TRBV4-1 and TRBJ2-7, with a weak D call TRBD2 (6 bases). This CDR3 has 18 residues. CDR1 MGHRA and CDR2 YSYEKL come from the germline V gene. V was cut by 3 bases and J by 4 bases, with 25 bases left in between. Written as DNA, the CDR3 is TGCGCCAGCAGCCACGCATCATCCGGGACTCAAAAATCTTACGAGCAGTACTTC. This translates into CASSHASSGTQKSYEQYF.

This clone was observed once. This rearrangement joins TRBV2 to TRBJ1-2; 7 nucleotides align to TRBD1. Germline V gene lookup returns CDR1 SNHLY and CDR2 FYNNEI. V trimming: 4 bases; J trimming: 7 bases; junction bases outside the gene matches: 3. There are 12 residues in the CDR3. The CDR3 loop reads CASSGTGGGYTF. CDR3 bases: TGTGCCAGCAGTGGGACAGGCGGTGGCTACACCTTC. The full variable domain, with the rest looked up from reference TRBV2 and TRBJ1-2, is EPEVTQTPSHQVTQMGQEVILRCVPISNHLYFYWYRQILGQKVEFLVSFYNNEISEKSEIFDDQFSVERPDGSNFTLKIRSTKLEDSAMYFCASSGTGGGYTFGSGTRLTVV.

The chain uses TRBV15 and TRBJ1-5; maybe TRBD1 (6 bases). Per the germline V gene, CDR1 is LNHNV and CDR2 is YYDKDF (reference sequence). The CDR3 has 14 amino acids. The V end was cut by 3 bases, the J end by 10 bases, with 16 bases between. CDR3 sequence: CATSSLIQGGPQHF. In DNA, the CDR3 is TGTGCCACCAGCAGTTTAATACAGGGTGGTCCCCAGCATTTT.

In this sample, this clone turned up once. This rearrangement joins TRBV6-5 to TRBJ1-2, with TRBD1 matching over 11 bases. With V trimmed by 5 bases and J by 2 bases, 4 bases remained unmatched. The CDR3 sequence is 15 residues long. Per the germline V gene, CDR1 is MNHEY and CDR2 is SVGAGI. The DNA of the CDR3 is TGTGCCAGCAGTAACCGGGACAGGGGGAACTATGGCTACACCTTC. Its translation is CASSNRDRGNYGYTF.

The rearrangement uses TRBV28 and TRBJ2-3, with 13 bases aligning to TRBD2. CDR1 and CDR2 (germline): MDHEN, SYDVKM. This CDR3 is built from 19 residues. Trimming removed 7 bases from V and 0 bases from J; junction bases left unmatched: 13. The CDR3 sequence: CASTTVGLAGVPSTDTQYF. The CDR3 region has the DNA TGTGCCAGCACCACGGTAGGACTAGCGGGAGTTCCTAGCACAGATACGCAGTATTTT.

The rearrangement links TRBV19 to TRBJ1-4; D not certain. The germline CDR1 and CDR2 sequences are LNHDA and SQIVND (reference sequence). The V gene lost 10 bases and the J gene lost 4 bases, with 19 bases spanning the gap. There are 15 residues in the CDR3. The chain's CDR3 is CATRDLSRSNEKLFF. As DNA, the CDR3 is TGTGCCACTAGAGACCTCTCACGGAGTAATGAAAAACTGTTTTTT. Based on the CDR3 plus reference TRBV19 and TRBJ1-4, the full variable domain is DGGITQSPKYLFRKEGQNVTLSCEQNLNHDAMYWYRQDPGQGLRLIYYSQIVNDFQKGDIAEGYSVSREKKESFPLTVTSAQKNPTAFYLCATRDLSRSNEKLFFGSGTQLSVL.

This clone was counted once. This chain connects TRBV11-1 to TRBJ2-1; 8 nucleotides match TRBD2. CDR1 and CDR2 (germline): SGHAT, FQDESV (reference sequence). This CDR3 region has 15 residues. The ends lost 5 bases at V and 2 bases at J; junction bases unmatched: 5. For the CDR3, the DNA is TGTGCCAGCAGCCATTTAGCGGGACCCTACAATGAGCAGTTCTTC. It codes for CASSHLAGPYNEQFF. The full variable domain, rest sourced from reference TRBV11-1 and TRBJ2-1, is EAEVAQSPRYKITEKSQAVAFWCDPISGHATLYWYRQILGQGPELLVQFQDESVVDDSQLPKDRFSAERLKGVDSTLKIQPAELGDSAMYLCASSHLAGPYNEQFFGPGTRLTVL.

The chain joins TRBV30 to TRBJ1-2; 7 bases agree with TRBD1. The J segment lost 8 bases and the V segment lost 3 bases, leaving 12 bases of the junction unmatched. The germline CDR1 and CDR2 sequences are GTSNPN and SVGIG (reference sequence). This CDR3 contains 14 residues. DNA for the CDR3: TGTGCCTGGAGCGTACTAGGGACAGCGGGCGGCTACACCTTC. This gives the protein CAWSVLGTAGGYTF.